These 10 T cell receptor beta chains came from one sample sequenced in a study of identical twins. MiXCR, applied by TCRdb to the 5' RACE reads, yields one record per CDR3 protein. The profile shows about 660,000 distinct CDR3 sequences, 8% to 9% of them singletons. These same records also appear under a second study, on yellow fever vaccine responses in identical twins.

Material for sequencing was PBMCs. The receptors come from a woman aged 18-35 years in good health.

This clonotype has only a few counts. This sequence joins TRBV10-1 and TRBJ2-3, with 12 bases aligning to TRBD2. Losses at the gene ends were 8 bases for V and 4 bases for J; bases not matched to a gene: 7. This CDR3 comprises 15 residues. Looked up from germline, CDR1 is WNHNN and CDR2 is SYGVQD (reference sequence). The CDR3 DNA sequence: TGCGCCAGCGGATCGACTAGCGGGAGCCCAGATACGCAGTATTTT. Protein product: CASGSTSGSPDTQYF.

The chain links TRBV3-1 to TRBJ2-2, with D perhaps given as TRBD1 or TRBD2 (5 bases each). The CDR3 has 17 amino acids. V lost 0 bases, J lost 3 bases, and 14 bases lay in between. From germline, CDR1 is LGHDT and CDR2 YNNKEL (reference sequence). The CDR3 here is CASSQDWAGTYTGELFF. CDR3 coding DNA: TGTGCCAGCAGCCAAGATTGGGCAGGGACCTACACCGGGGAGCTGTTTTTT.

The DNA of the CDR3 is TGTGCCACCAGTGAGGGGACAGCCTCTGGAAACACCATATATTTT. This translates into CATSEGTASGNTIYF. The rearrangement links TRBV24-1 to TRBJ1-3; the match to TRBD1 covers 7 bases. The length of the CDR3 is 15 residues. J gave up 0 bases and V 4 bases, and 2 bases lay outside the gene matches. Germline V gives CDR1 KGHDR, CDR2 SFDVKD.

In its sample, this clonotype was seen many times. V is TRBV6-5 and J is TRBJ2-2; D ambiguous. Between the trimmed V and J ends, which lost 6 bases and 3 bases, there was a span of 2 bases. CDR1 is MNHEY and CDR2 is SVGAGI in the germline V gene. The CDR3 is 11 residues long. The DNA of the CDR3 is TGTGCCAGCAGGGACACCGGGGAGCTGTTTTTT. Translated, it gives CASRDTGELFF.

This clonotype was seen a handful of times. This chain connects TRBV12-3 or TRBV12-4 to TRBJ2-7; D tentatively reads TRBD1 or TRBD2 (5 bases each). V lost 5 bases and J 7 bases, leaving 21 bases between the germline ends. This CDR3 is 15 amino acids long. In DNA, the CDR3 is TGTGCCAGCAGTCCCCCCAAGGGACGCGTGGGTGAGCAGTACTTC. This gives the protein CASSPPKGRVGEQYF.

This clonotype was picked up a small number of times. The J gene is TRBJ2-2, the V gene TRBV7-3; 11 bases fit TRBD2. The CDR3 is 16 amino acids. V trimming: 5 bases; J trimming: 3 bases; junction bases outside the gene matches: 5. Germline lookup yields CDR1 SGHTA and CDR2 FQGTGA. CDR3 protein: CASSVNSGGDTGELFF. The CDR3 nucleotides are TGTGCCAGCAGCGTGAATAGCGGGGGGGACACCGGGGAGCTGTTTTTT.

This clonotype was counted ten times or more. The chain joins TRBV7-9 to TRBJ1-2, with D unresolved. Germline loops: CDR1 SEHNR, CDR2 FQNEAQ (reference sequence). The CDR3 runs 13 residues. V was trimmed by 6 bases and J by 5 bases, leaving 13 bases between them. This CDR3 is CASSIPQAYGYTF. CDR3 nucleotides: TGTGCCAGCAGTATTCCTCAGGCTTATGGCTACACCTTC.

A few counts support this clonotype. This chain joins TRBV5-1 and TRBJ2-7; 9 nucleotides agree with TRBD1. Germline V lookup: CDR1 SGHRS, CDR2 YFSETQ. CDR3 length: 15 residues. V lost 1 base to trimming and J lost 3 bases; unmatched junction nucleotides: 5. CDR3 loop: CASSLTGGAVYEQYF. In nucleotides, the CDR3 is TGCGCCAGCAGCTTGACAGGGGGCGCAGTCTACGAGCAGTACTTC. The full variable domain, its missing parts supplied by reference TRBV5-1 and TRBJ2-7, is KAGVTQTPRYLIKTRGQQVTLSCSPISGHRSVSWYQQTPGQGLQFLFEYFSETQRNKGNFPGRFSGRQFSNSRSEMNVSTLELGDSALYLCASSLTGGAVYEQYFGPGTRLTVT.

This clonotype has a count of ten or more. This chain connects TRBV12-3 or TRBV12-4 to TRBJ2-7; 8 bases map to TRBD1. V shed 2 bases, J shed 2 bases, and the junction held 5 bases outside the gene matches. The CDR3 totals 15 residues. For the CDR3, the DNA is TGTGCCAGCAGTTTATGGCAGGGGGCTACCTACGAGCAGTACTTC. Amino acids: CASSLWQGATYEQYF.

The chain is built from TRBV20-1 and TRBJ2-7, with 8 positions matching TRBD1. The V gene's germline CDR1 is DFQATT and CDR2 SNEGSKA (reference sequence). With V trimmed by 3 bases and J by 3 bases, 10 bases remained unmatched. The CDR3 extends over 15 amino acids. CDR3: CSASPGTGRYYEQYF. The DNA for the CDR3 is TGCAGTGCTAGCCCCGGGACAGGACGGTACTACGAGCAGTACTTC.